These T cell receptor beta chains were read from a single sample in a study of glioma-infiltrating T cells after dendritic cell vaccination. The table came from immunoSEQ multiplex PCR; TCRdb's copy has only in-frame clones and leaves some out. The profile covers just under 100,000 clones, with less than 90% appearing a single time and 5.4% taken by the ten largest. The specimen comprised blood, sampled after dendritic cell vaccination. These receptors originate from a human donor with glioblastoma. The CDR3 runs from the conserved cysteine through the conserved F or W. A D gene is named only where the DNA matches it firmly. The size entry is marked missing in some rows and otherwise reads once, few, many or a size class.

J,length,size,V,D,CDR3,DNA
TRBJ2-1,16,NA,TRBV5-1,TRBD1,CASSFYGQGWVNEQFF,TGCGCCAGCAGCTTCTACGGACAGGGGTGGGTCAATGAGCAGTTCTTC
TRBJ1-1,13,NA,TRBV19,TRBD1,CASSETGETEAFF,TGTGCCAGTAGTGAGACAGGGGAAACTGAAGCTTTCTTT
TRBJ1-3,12,NA,TRBV6-6,NA,CASLGAGNTIYF,TGTGCCAGCCTGGGGGCGGGAAACACCATATATTTT
TRBJ1-5,15,NA,TRBV11-2,NA,CASSSSSGGAGTQHF,TGTGCCAGCAGCTCCTCTTCCGGGGGGGCTGGGACCCAGCATTTT
TRBJ2-7,23,NA,TRBV15,NA,CATSRDTEWGGPRATLINYEQYF,TGTGCCACCAGCAGAGATACGGAATGGGGCGGACCTCGGGCCACCCTCATCAACTACGAGCAGTACTTC
TRBJ1-2,12,NA,TRBV18,NA,CASSPGEEGYTF,TGTGCCAGCTCACCAGGGGAGGAGGGCTACACCTTC
TRBJ1-2,15,once,TRBV27,TRBD1,CASSLYRDRSYGYTF,TGTGCCAGCAGTTTATACCGGGACAGGAGCTATGGCTACACCTTC
TRBJ2-1,16,NA,TRBV5-1,TRBD2,CASSLGGTSSYNEQFF,TGCGCCAGCAGCTTGGGTGGGACTAGCTCCTACAATGAGCAGTTCTTC
TRBJ2-3,13,few,TRBV10-3,NA,CAITLTATDTQYF,TGTGCCATCACTCTTACTGCCACAGATACGCAGTATTTT
TRBJ1-2,13,NA,TRBV5-6,TRBD1,CASSSGQNYGYTF,TGTGCCAGCAGCTCGGGACAGAACTATGGCTACACCTTC
TRBJ1-3,16,NA,TRBV18,NA,CASSPNPGLSGNTIYF,TGTGCCAGCTCACCAAACCCAGGGCTCTCTGGAAACACCATATATTTT
TRBJ2-5,13,once,TRBV6-5,TRBD1,CASLGTAQETQYF,TGTGCCAGCCTAGGGACAGCCCAAGAGACCCAGTACTTC
TRBJ1-2,14,NA,TRBV5-4,TRBD1,CASSRQGAGYGYTF,TGTGCCAGCAGCCGACAGGGGGCCGGCTATGGCTACACCTTC
TRBJ1-1,14,NA,TRBV19,NA,CASSIQGANTEAFF,TGTGCCAGTAGTATTCAAGGGGCGAACACTGAAGCTTTCTTT
TRBJ1-1,16,NA,TRBV4-1,TRBD1,CASSQGPDRRNTEAFF,TGCGCCAGCAGCCAAGGGCCGGACAGGCGGAACACTGAAGCTTTCTTT
TRBJ2-7,15,NA,TRBV6-5,TRBD2,CASSVTSGINYEQYF,TGTGCCAGCAGTGTGACTAGCGGGATCAACTACGAGCAGTACTTC
TRBJ2-5,19,few,TRBV7-9,TRBD2,CASSLGAGTSGGKIETQYF,TGTGCCAGCAGCCTAGGCGCCGGGACTAGCGGGGGAAAGATAGAGACCCAGTACTTC
TRBJ1-1,11,NA,TRBV19,NA,CASTVRTEAFF,TGTGCCAGTACGGTTCGAACTGAAGCTTTCTTT
TRBJ1-4,14,few,TRBV7-9,TRBD1,CASSYGTGGEKLFF,TGTGCCAGCAGTTATGGGACAGGGGGAGAAAAACTGTTTTTT
TRBJ1-2,14,NA,TRBV6-5,NA,CASSYDLAHYGYTF,TGTGCCAGCAGTTACGATTTGGCACACTATGGCTACACCTTC
TRBJ2-1,11,NA,TRBV20-1,NA,CSAGHREILIF,TGCAGTGCTGGCCACCGGGAGATACTGATCTTC
TRBJ2-3,16,NA,TRBV5-6,TRBD2,CASSLGVSGGPDTQYF,TGTGCCAGCAGCTTGGGGGTTAGCGGGGGGCCAGATACGCAGTATTTT
TRBJ1-1,16,few,TRBV18,TRBD1,CASSPRRQGRNTEAFF,TGTGCCAGCTCACCACGGAGACAGGGGAGGAACACTGAAGCTTTCTTT
TRBJ1-4,15,NA,TRBV5-4,TRBD1,CASSSNRGINEKLFF,TGTGCCAGCAGCTCAAACAGGGGGATAAATGAAAAACTGTTTTTT
TRBJ2-2,15,few,TRBV6-5,TRBD1,CASSIGTANTGELFF,TGTGCCAGCAGTATAGGGACAGCGAACACCGGGGAGCTGTTTTTT
TRBJ2-3,13,NA,TRBV30,NA,CAWRQGRADTQYF,TGTGCCTGGAGGCAGGGTAGGGCAGATACGCAGTATTTT
TRBJ1-1,12,NA,TRBV28,NA,CASRSMNTEAFF,TGTGCCAGCCGGAGCATGAACACTGAAGCTTTCTTT
TRBJ2-1,15,once,TRBV25-1,TRBD2,CASSEYGGRYNEQFF,TGTGCCAGCAGTGAATATGGCGGGAGGTACAATGAGCAGTTCTTC